A selection of T cell receptor beta chains follows, all from one sample in a study of T cells in Graves' hyperthyroidism and ophthalmopathy. TCRdb passed the multiplex PCR reads through MiXCR, listing each CDR3 protein once. The data show 200,000 to 250,000 distinct CDR3 sequences, with about a sixth seen just once and 28% held by the top ten. The specimen sequenced was blood. The receptors were gathered from a young woman with Graves' ophthalmopathy. CDR3s leave out the opening cysteine and the closing phenylalanine or tryptophan. Clone size is given for some rows only: seen once, a few or many times, or a class if the clone is expanded.

len	abundance	v_gene	j_gene	CDR3aa
12	many	TRBV3-1	TRBJ2-4	ASSLSAGPILQY
11	many	TRBV12-3/TRBV12-4	TRBJ2-3	ASRETILDTQY
14	.	TRBV18	TRBJ2-2	ASSPGLAVDTGELF
11	many	TRBV20-1	TRBJ2-2	SASETNTGELF
14	.	TRBV7-3	TRBJ2-5	ASSPGLAGGQETQY
13	many	TRBV4-2	TRBJ2-2	ASSQLVANTGELF
12	many	TRBV30	TRBJ1-1	AWDLGAGGTEAF
13	many	TRBV28	TRBJ2-3	ASRLAGGGTDTQY
12	many	TRBV3-1	TRBJ1-1	ASSQDIMNTEAF
11	many	TRBV7-6	TRBJ1-5	ASSLDRGQPQH
14	many	TRBV7-2	TRBJ2-5	ASSLGRGRGGETQY
14	.	TRBV9	TRBJ2-5	ASSVGLAGWQETQY
11	.	TRBV7-2	TRBJ1-6	ASSPSMNSPLH
14	many	TRBV4-1	TRBJ1-4	ASSQTSTVANEKLF
17	many	TRBV28	TRBJ1-2	ASSLYSVTGGSIGYGYT
13	many	TRBV30	TRBJ1-4	AWSKGQATNEKLF
10	many	TRBV7-9	TRBJ2-7	ASSTGAREQY
11	many	TRBV7-2	TRBJ2-7	ASRPPAAHEQY
13	.	TRBV28	TRBJ2-7	ASSFGTPGLYEQY
15	.	TRBV28	TRBJ2-7	ASSPLAGGYSSYEQY
14	many	TRBV19	TRBJ1-1	ASSIVWQGRRTEAF
11	many	TRBV10-3	TRBJ2-7	AIGDRGTYEQY
14	many	TRBV6-1	TRBJ2-3	ASSEESLAALDTQY
13	many	TRBV6-5	TRBJ1-1	ASSYSWGGYTEAF
11	many	TRBV20-1	TRBJ1-2	SARDYRPYGYT
9	many	TRBV5-1	TRBJ2-7	ASSTDYEQY